These 32 T cell receptor beta chains share one sample of origin, sequenced in a study of cytomegalovirus exposure and HLA in healthy donors. PCR involved 60 Vbeta and 13 Jbeta primers. Assay: immunoSEQ multiplex PCR; the TCRdb copy retains only in-frame clones and omits some. The table includes about 140,000 clones, 65% to 70% detected once. Material: PBMCs. These receptors all come from a man aged 25-45 years in good health and CMV-seropositive.

As DNA, the CDR3 is TGTGCCAGCAGCGCCCTAGCGGTGCCCCCCTACGAGCAGTACTTC. Translating gives CASSALAVPPYEQYF. The rearrangement uses TRBV9 and TRBJ2-7; 7 bases align to TRBD2. The CDR3 has 15 residues. V was pared by 3 bases and J by 2 bases, with 8 bases of the junction left unmatched. The germline V gene encodes CDR1 SGDLS and CDR2 YYNGEE.

This clone was seen only once. The chain recombines TRBV6-5 with TRBJ1-1, with D unresolved. Trimming removed 5 bases at V and 6 bases at J, with 13 bases between. The CDR3 is 13 amino acids. Per germline, CDR1 MNHEY and CDR2 SVGAGI. The CDR3: CASSEEPRAEAFF. For the CDR3, the DNA is TGTGCCAGCAGTGAAGAACCGCGGGCTGAAGCTTTCTTT.

V gene TRBV19 combines with J gene TRBJ2-6; TRBD1 matches at 7 bases. Trimming at V came to 4 bases and at J to 2 bases, leaving 5 bases not matched to a gene. The CDR3 is 16 residues long. In germline, CDR1 is LNHDA, CDR2 SQIVND (reference sequence). The CDR3 here is CASSKNDRAGANVLTF. Here the CDR3 DNA reads TGTGCCAGTAGTAAAAACGACAGGGCTGGGGCCAACGTCCTGACTTTC.

The chain has TRBV27 and TRBJ2-3; a possible D gene is TRBD2 (5 bases). The CDR3 sequence is 14 residues long. Germline V lookup: CDR1 MNHEY, CDR2 SMNVEV (reference sequence). V shed 6 bases and J shed 2 bases, with 12 bases lying between them. In DNA, the CDR3 is TGTGCCAGCAGCCCGGACTCATTCACAGATACGCAGTATTTT. Translated, it gives CASSPDSFTDTQYF.

V usage is TRBV5-1 and J usage is TRBJ2-7; 8 nucleotides align to TRBD1. V trimming: 4 bases; J trimming: 7 bases; junction bases outside the gene matches: 13. The germline V gene has CDR1 SGHRS and CDR2 YFSETQ. The CDR3 covers 15 residues. CDR3 sequence reads: CASSGGTGLSREQYF. The CDR3 nucleotides are TGCGCCAGCAGCGGCGGGACAGGTCTCTCACGGGAGCAGTACTTC. Drawing the rest from reference TRBV5-1 and TRBJ2-7, the complete variable domain is KAGVTQTPRYLIKTRGQQVTLSCSPISGHRSVSWYQQTPGQGLQFLFEYFSETQRNKGNFPGRFSGRQFSNSRSEMNVSTLELGDSALYLCASSGGTGLSREQYFGPGTRLTVT.

The chain combines TRBV30 with TRBJ1-2; 12 positions agree with TRBD1. Losses at the gene ends were 4 bases for V and 6 bases for J; bases not matched to a gene: 3. CDR3 size: 13 residues. CDR1 and CDR2 (germline): GTSNPN, SVGIG (reference sequence). CDR3 coding DNA: TGTGCCTGGATGGGGACAGGGGGCCATGGCTACACCTTC. This gives the protein CAWMGTGGHGYTF.

This chain links TRBV2 with TRBJ2-3; 8 bases line up with TRBD1. V was pared by 7 bases and J by 8 bases, with 17 bases of the junction left unmatched. The CDR3 length is 16 residues. Germline CDR1 reads SNHLY; CDR2 reads FYNNEI. This chain's CDR3 is CASTQRAGGSRGTQYF. As DNA, the CDR3 is TGTGCCAGCACCCAGCGGGCAGGGGGCTCGAGGGGTACGCAGTATTTT.

The table lists this clone with a count of one. This sequence joins TRBV2 and TRBJ1-4; TRBD1 aligns across 7 bases. J was trimmed by 2 bases and V by 7 bases; bases with no gene match: 7. The CDR3 totals 15 residues. The germline V gene has CDR1 SNHLY and CDR2 FYNNEI. CDR3 residues: CASNYRDSTNEKLFF. The CDR3, as DNA: TGTGCCAGCAATTACCGGGACAGTACTAATGAAAAACTGTTTTTT.

This clone appeared a single time. The chain has TRBV19 and TRBJ2-4, with D maybe TRBD2 (6 bases). CDR3 length equals 14 residues. CDR1 is LNHDA, CDR2 SQIVND, per germline (reference sequence). Trimming took 7 bases from V and 8 from J, leaving 18 bases between them. The CDR3 loop is CASTDRGRLDIQYF. The DNA of the CDR3 is TGTGCCAGTACCGACCGGGGGAGGCTGGACATTCAGTACTTC.

Remarks on this clone: This sample also contains other DNA sequences that code for the same CDR3. The rearrangement joins TRBV5-1 to TRBJ2-1; D is perhaps TRBD2 (6 bases). V lost 2 bases and J lost 6, with 6 bases in between. Germline CDR1 reads SGHRS; CDR2 reads YFSETQ. CDR3 length: 12 amino acids. The CDR3 here is CASSFSGNEQFF. The CDR3 bases are TGCGCCAGCAGCTTTAGCGGCAATGAGCAGTTCTTC.

This clone has just one count. The rearrangement uses TRBV25-1 and TRBJ1-4, with TRBD1 matching 12 bases. V lost 0 bases to trimming and J lost 3 bases; unmatched junction nucleotides: 5. CDR3 length equals 18 residues. CDR1 is MGHDK, CDR2 SYGVNS, per germline. CDR3 nucleotide sequence: TGTGCCAGCAGTGAATATCCGGGACAGGGGGCGGCTAATGAAAAACTGTTTTTT. Translation: CASSEYPGQGAANEKLFF. The whole variable domain, remainder taken from reference TRBV25-1 and TRBJ1-4, is EADIYQTPRYLVIGTGKKITLECSQTMGHDKMYWYQQDPGMELHLIHYSYGVNSTEKGDLSSESTVSRIRTEHFPLTLESARPSHTSQYLCASSEYPGQGAANEKLFFGSGTQLSVL.

This clone was recorded a few times. The chain has TRBV10-1 and TRBJ2-3, with D possibly TRBD2 on 6 matching bases. Germline CDR1 is WNHNN and CDR2 is SYGVQD (reference sequence). There are 17 residues in the CDR3. V lost 0 bases, J lost 4 bases, and 17 bases lay in between. CDR3 region: CASSESRRLAHADTQYF. CDR3 coding DNA: TGCGCCAGCAGTGAGTCACGACGCCTAGCGCACGCAGATACGCAGTATTTT.

This clone has just a few counts. This chain uses TRBV7-8 with TRBJ2-7, with 8 bases fitting TRBD2. CDR3 length: 14 amino acids. J was trimmed by 2 bases and V by 5 bases; bases with no gene match: 5. Germline V lookup: CDR1 SGHVS, CDR2 FQNEAQ. Here the CDR3 reads CASSPREGAYEQYF. The CDR3, as DNA: TGTGCCAGCAGCCCCCGGGAGGGGGCCTACGAGCAGTACTTC.

This clone was seen a handful of times. This rearrangement joins TRBV4-2 to TRBJ2-2, with 8 nucleotides matching TRBD2. The trim removed 4 bases at V and 7 bases at J, leaving 11 bases unmatched. Germline V gene sequence: CDR1 LGHNA, CDR2 YNFKEQ. The CDR3 loop spans 16 amino acids. The CDR3 DNA reads as TGTGCCAGCAGCCCTCAACGGCGGGAGGTTCACGGGGAGCTGTTTTTT. Encoded protein: CASSPQRREVHGELFF.

The chain joins TRBV6-5 to TRBJ1-4; D perhaps matches TRBD1 (5 bases). The CDR3 loop spans 16 amino acids. The germline V gene encodes CDR1 MNHEY and CDR2 SVGAGI. With 4 bases removed from V and 3 bases from J, the gap between germline ends came to 15 bases. The CDR3 sequence: CASSSGYGGSNEKLFF. The CDR3 coding sequence is TGTGCCAGCAGTTCAGGGTATGGGGGGTCTAATGAAAAACTGTTTTTT.

The genes are TRBV5-1 and TRBJ1-1; TRBD1 agrees at 7 bases. CDR3 length: 15 residues. CDR1 and CDR2 (germline): SGHRS, YFSETQ. Germline trimming cut 3 bases from V and 0 bases from J; bases unmatched to any gene: 5. The CDR3 coding sequence is TGCGCCAGCAGCTCTTCCGGGACAGTGAACACTGAAGCTTTCTTT. It translates to CASSSSGTVNTEAFF.

The chain is built from TRBV9 and TRBJ2-1, with D possibly TRBD1 on 5 matching bases. Per the germline V gene, CDR1 is SGDLS and CDR2 is YYNGEE. The CDR3 consists of 14 residues. V was pared by 4 bases and J by 3 bases, with 11 bases between. The CDR3 DNA reads as TGTGCCAGCAGCCCAATGGACATCTACAATGAGCAGTTCTTC. It codes for CASSPMDIYNEQFF.

CDR3 amino acids: CASSFGRGVGNEQFF. The CDR3 DNA reads TGTGCCAGCAGCTTCGGCAGGGGGGTAGGCAATGAGCAGTTCTTC. V is TRBV5-8 and J is TRBJ2-1; a possible D gene is TRBD1 (7 bases). The V and J ends lost 2 bases and 6 bases respectively, with 15 bases between them. Germline CDR1 is SGHTS and CDR2 is YDEGEE. This CDR3 contains 15 residues. Full variable domain (rest looked up from reference TRBV5-8 and TRBJ2-1): EAGVTQSPTHLIKTRGQQATLRCSPISGHTSVYWYQQALGLGLQFLLWYDEGEERNRGNFPPRFSGRQFPNYSSELNVNALELEDSALYLCASSFGRGVGNEQFFGPGTRLTVL.

The chain couples TRBV9 to TRBJ2-3; D gene ambiguous. V lost 2 bases and J 4 bases, leaving 11 bases between the germline ends. Germline assignment: CDR1 SGDLS and CDR2 YYNGEE. This CDR3 comprises 14 residues. DNA of the CDR3: TGTGCCAGCAGCGTTAGAGTTGCGCCAGATACGCAGTATTTT. Encoded protein: CASSVRVAPDTQYF.

The chain recombines TRBV29-1 with TRBJ1-1; possible D gene TRBD1, 5 bases. This CDR3 spans 12 amino acids. V lost 7 bases and J 3 bases, leaving 12 bases between the germline ends. Germline values: CDR1 SQVTM, CDR2 ANQGSEA. In DNA, the CDR3 is TGCAGCGCCAGGGTCTTAGACACTGAAGCTTTCTTT. This sequence encodes CSARVLDTEAFF.

This clone has only one observation. This sequence joins TRBV5-1 and TRBJ2-1, with 11 bases that match TRBD1. The CDR3 spans 18 residues. From germline, CDR1 is SGHRS and CDR2 YFSETQ. With V trimmed by 0 bases and J by 1 base, 6 bases remained unmatched. In nucleotides, the CDR3 is TGCGCCAGCAGCTTGGTGGGGGGACAGGGGGGATCCTACAATGAGCAGTTCTTC. Translated, it gives CASSLVGGQGGSYNEQFF.

The genes are TRBV7-2 and TRBJ2-1; tentatively, D is TRBD1 (6 bases). This CDR3 comprises 12 residues. CDR1 SGHTA and CDR2 FQGNSA come from the germline V gene. V was trimmed by 6 bases and J by 6 bases, leaving 9 bases between them. CDR3 in amino acids: CASSKQGNEQFF. The CDR3 DNA reads as TGTGCCAGCAGTAAACAGGGCAATGAGCAGTTCTTC.

This rearrangement joins TRBV27 to TRBJ1-6; a possible D gene is TRBD1 (5 bases). Germline CDR1 MNHEY, CDR2 SMNVEV (reference sequence). The CDR3 has 18 amino acids. The ends were cut back, 6 bases at V and 4 bases at J, with 22 bases in the middle. CDR3 amino acids: CASSLGGGAYKYNSPLHF. In nucleotides, the CDR3 is TGTGCCAGCAGCCTAGGAGGAGGGGCGTATAAGTATAATTCACCCCTCCACTTT.

This clone was seen only a few times. The chain couples TRBV29-1 to TRBJ2-1, with TRBD2 identical over 9 bases. The CDR3 extends over 13 amino acids. With 8 bases clipped from V and 5 bases from J, the junction kept 7 bases outside the gene matches. CDR1 is SQVTM, CDR2 ANQGSEA, per germline. The CDR3 nucleotides are TGCAGCCCTCGACTAGCGGACGACAATGAGCAGTTCTTC. Protein: CSPRLADDNEQFF.

This clone turned up a few times. The V call is TRBV30, the J call TRBJ1-6, with a possible D match to TRBD1 (6 bases). Germline V CDR1 and CDR2: GTSNPN, SVGIG (reference sequence). The CDR3 contains 12 residues. In nucleotides, the CDR3 is TGTGCGGGGCAAAGGGGGAATTCACCCCTCCACTTT. The encoded protein is CAGQRGNSPLHF.

The chain's CDR3 is CASRGQGSNEQFF. In DNA form, the CDR3 reads TGCGCCAGCAGGGGACAGGGCAGCAATGAGCAGTTCTTC. The rearrangement uses TRBV10-1 and TRBJ2-1; TRBD1 aligns across 9 bases. Unmatched junction bases numbered 3, after V lost 6 bases and J lost 6 bases. Germline CDR1 and CDR2: WNHNN and SYGVQD (reference sequence). The CDR3 sequence is 13 residues long.

J is TRBJ1-1 and V is TRBV7-2; TRBD1 might be the D (6 bases). CDR3 length: 15 residues. Germline CDR1 reads SGHTA; CDR2 reads FQGNSA. The V end lost 3 bases, the J end lost 1 base, and 12 bases lay between the germline ends. CDR3 sequence reads: CASSFLLTGNTEAFF. CDR3 sequence (DNA): TGTGCCAGCAGCTTTTTACTGACAGGGAACACTGAAGCTTTCTTT.

This clone was detected many times. The rearrangement uses TRBV6-5 and TRBJ1-3; 10 nucleotides agree with TRBD1. Unmatched junction bases numbered 2, after V lost 6 bases and J lost 3 bases. The CDR3 has 14 residues. Per the germline V gene, CDR1 is MNHEY and CDR2 is SVGAGI. Here the CDR3 DNA reads TGTGCCAGCAGGGGGACAGGGGATGGAAACACCATATATTTT. This sequence encodes CASRGTGDGNTIYF.

The genes are TRBV19 and TRBJ2-5; 9 nucleotides align to TRBD2. CDR1 and CDR2 from the germline V gene are LNHDA and SQIVND (reference sequence). V dropped 0 bases and J dropped 4; count of bases not matched to a gene: 15. The CDR3 runs 19 residues. In nucleotides, the CDR3 is TGTGCCAGTAGTATAGATCGTGGTAGCGGGAGCCAAGGGAGAGAGACCCAGTACTTC. Protein: CASSIDRGSGSQGRETQYF.

As regards this clone: A read error may produce the germline difference seen at one junction end. The chain uses TRBV4-1 and TRBJ2-7, with a weak D call TRBD1 (6 bases). The CDR3 spans 16 residues. Germline-derived CDR1 and CDR2 are MGHRA and YSYEKL. The CDR3 DNA sequence: TGCGCCAGCAGGCAAGCTACAGGACAGACCCCGTACGAGCAGTACTTC. Translation: CASRQATGQTPYEQYF.

This rearrangement joins TRBV5-1 to TRBJ2-1; 11 bases line up with TRBD2. Germline V gene sequence: CDR1 SGHRS, CDR2 YFSETQ. The V gene end was trimmed by 1 base and the J gene end by 0 bases; junction bases not matched to a gene: 18. This CDR3 comprises 22 residues. The CDR3: CASSLWGVLAGEPGGSYNEQFF. The CDR3 DNA reads as TGCGCCAGCAGCTTGTGGGGGGTACTAGCGGGAGAGCCCGGAGGCTCCTACAATGAGCAGTTCTTC. The entire variable domain, with the rest obtained from reference TRBV5-1 and TRBJ2-1, is as follows: KAGVTQTPRYLIKTRGQQVTLSCSPISGHRSVSWYQQTPGQGLQFLFEYFSETQRNKGNFPGRFSGRQFSNSRSEMNVSTLELGDSALYLCASSLWGVLAGEPGGSYNEQFFGPGTRLTVL.

This clone was picked up one time. The chain joins TRBV9 to TRBJ2-2; 12 bases are shared with TRBD1. V shed 4 bases and J 4 bases; nucleotides not matched to a gene: 17. This CDR3 has 20 residues. Germline lookup yields CDR1 SGDLS and CDR2 YYNGEE. CDR3 loop: CASSPDGGTGGSGRTGELFF. The CDR3 nucleotides read TGTGCCAGCAGCCCGGACGGGGGGACAGGGGGCTCGGGGCGCACCGGGGAGCTGTTTTTT.